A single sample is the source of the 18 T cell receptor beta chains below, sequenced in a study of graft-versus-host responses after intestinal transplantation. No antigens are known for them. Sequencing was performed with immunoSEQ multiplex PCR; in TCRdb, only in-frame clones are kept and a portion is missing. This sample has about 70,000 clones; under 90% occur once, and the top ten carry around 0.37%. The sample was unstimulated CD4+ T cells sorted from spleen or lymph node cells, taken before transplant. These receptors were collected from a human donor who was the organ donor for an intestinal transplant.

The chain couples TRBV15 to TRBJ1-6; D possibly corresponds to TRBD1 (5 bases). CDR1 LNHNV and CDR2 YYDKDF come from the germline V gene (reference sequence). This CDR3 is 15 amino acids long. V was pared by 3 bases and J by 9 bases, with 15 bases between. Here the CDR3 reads CATSSEPRQGSPLHF. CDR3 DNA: TGTGCCACCAGCAGTGAACCCCGGCAGGGTTCACCCCTCCACTTT.

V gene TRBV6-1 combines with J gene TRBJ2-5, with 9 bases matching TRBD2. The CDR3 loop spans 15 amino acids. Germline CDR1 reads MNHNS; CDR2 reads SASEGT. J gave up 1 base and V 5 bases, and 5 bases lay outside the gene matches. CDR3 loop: CASSLLAGAQETQYF. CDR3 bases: TGTGCCAGCAGTTTATTAGCGGGGGCCCAAGAGACCCAGTACTTC.

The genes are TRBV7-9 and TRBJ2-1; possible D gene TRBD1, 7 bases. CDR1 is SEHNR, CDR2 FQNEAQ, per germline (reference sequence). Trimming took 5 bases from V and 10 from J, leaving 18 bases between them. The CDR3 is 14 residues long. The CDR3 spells CASSPRGAQGEQFF. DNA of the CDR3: TGTGCCAGCAGCCCCAGGGGGGCGCAGGGAGAGCAGTTCTTC.

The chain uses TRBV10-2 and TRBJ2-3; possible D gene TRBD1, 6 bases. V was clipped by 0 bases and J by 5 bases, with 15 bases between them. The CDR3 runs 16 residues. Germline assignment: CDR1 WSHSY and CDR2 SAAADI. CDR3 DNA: TGCGCCAGCAGTGAGTCGGACAGCAGTTCTCTAGATACGCAGTATTTT. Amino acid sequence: CASSESDSSSLDTQYF.

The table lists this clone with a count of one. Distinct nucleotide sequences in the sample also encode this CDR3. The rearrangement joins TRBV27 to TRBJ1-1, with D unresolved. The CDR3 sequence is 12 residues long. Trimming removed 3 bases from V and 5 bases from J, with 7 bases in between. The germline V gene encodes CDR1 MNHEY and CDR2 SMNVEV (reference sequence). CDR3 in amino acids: CASSFRGTEAFF. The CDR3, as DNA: TGTGCCAGCAGTTTCCGAGGGACTGAAGCTTTCTTT.

The CDR3 reads CASSVRTGTGAEKLFF. CDR3 DNA sequence: TGTGCCAGCAGCGTCCGAACCGGGACAGGAGCTGAAAAACTGTTTTTT. The genes are TRBV5-4 and TRBJ1-4; 8 bases are a match to TRBD1. With V trimmed by 4 bases and J by 7 bases, 12 bases remained unmatched. The CDR3 runs 16 residues. The germline V gene encodes CDR1 SGHNT and CDR2 YYREEE (reference sequence).

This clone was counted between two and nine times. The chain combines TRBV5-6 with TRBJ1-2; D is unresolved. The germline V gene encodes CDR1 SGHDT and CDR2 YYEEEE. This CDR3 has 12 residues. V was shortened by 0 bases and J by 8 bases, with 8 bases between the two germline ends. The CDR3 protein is CASSLAPGGYTF. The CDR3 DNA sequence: TGTGCCAGCAGCTTGGCCCCCGGGGGCTACACCTTC.

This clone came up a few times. The CDR3 region has the DNA TGTGCCAGCAGCTCGTTCTATGGCTACACCTTC. Residues: CASSSFYGYTF. The chain couples TRBV7-2 to TRBJ1-2; D is unresolved. Germline values: CDR1 SGHTA, CDR2 FQGNSA. V dropped 4 bases and J dropped 4 bases, with 4 bases sitting between them. This CDR3 comprises 11 residues.

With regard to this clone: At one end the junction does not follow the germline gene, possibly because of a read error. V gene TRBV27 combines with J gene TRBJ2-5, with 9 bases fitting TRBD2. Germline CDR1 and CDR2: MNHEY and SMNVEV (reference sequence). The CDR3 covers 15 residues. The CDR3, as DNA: TGTGCCAGCACTTTAAGGCGGGGGGGCGGTGAGACCCAGTACTTC. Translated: CASTLRRGGGETQYF.

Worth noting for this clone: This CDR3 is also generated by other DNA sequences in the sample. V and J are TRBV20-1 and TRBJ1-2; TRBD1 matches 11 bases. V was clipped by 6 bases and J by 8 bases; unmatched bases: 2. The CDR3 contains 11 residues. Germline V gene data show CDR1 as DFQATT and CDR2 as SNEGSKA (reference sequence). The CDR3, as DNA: TGCAGTGCCAGGACAGGGGGCGGCTACACCTTC. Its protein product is CSARTGGGYTF.

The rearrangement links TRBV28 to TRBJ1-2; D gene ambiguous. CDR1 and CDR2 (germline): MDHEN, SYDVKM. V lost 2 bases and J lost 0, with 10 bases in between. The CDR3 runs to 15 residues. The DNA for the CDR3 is TGTGCCAGCAGTTTAGCCCCGGAGACTAACTATGGCTACACCTTC. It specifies CASSLAPETNYGYTF.

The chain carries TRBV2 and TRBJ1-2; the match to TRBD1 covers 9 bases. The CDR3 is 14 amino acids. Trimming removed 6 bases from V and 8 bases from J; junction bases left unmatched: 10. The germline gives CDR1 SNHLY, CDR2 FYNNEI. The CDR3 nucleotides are TGTGCCAGCAGACCGGGACAGGGCGGATACGGCTACACCTTC. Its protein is CASRPGQGGYGYTF.

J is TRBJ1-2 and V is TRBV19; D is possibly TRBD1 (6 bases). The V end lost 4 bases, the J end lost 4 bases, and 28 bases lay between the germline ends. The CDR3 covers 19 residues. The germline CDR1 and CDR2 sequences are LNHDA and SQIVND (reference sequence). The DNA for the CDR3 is TGTGCCAGTAGTACGGACGGGCGGAGGACAGCCATCCCTTTCTATGGCTACACCTTC. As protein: CASSTDGRRTAIPFYGYTF.

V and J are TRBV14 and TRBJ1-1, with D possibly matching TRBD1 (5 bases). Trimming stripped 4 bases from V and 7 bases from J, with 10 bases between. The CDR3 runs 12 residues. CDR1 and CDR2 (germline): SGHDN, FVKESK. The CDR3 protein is CASSPRQGEAFF. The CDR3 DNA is TGTGCCAGCAGCCCCCGGCAGGGTGAAGCTTTCTTT.

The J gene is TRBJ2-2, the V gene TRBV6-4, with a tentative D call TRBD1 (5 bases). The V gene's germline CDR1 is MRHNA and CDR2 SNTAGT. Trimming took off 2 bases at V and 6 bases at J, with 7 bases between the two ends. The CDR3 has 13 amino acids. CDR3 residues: CASSDVGAGELFF. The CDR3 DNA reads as TGTGCCAGCAGTGACGTAGGGGCCGGGGAGCTGTTTTTT.

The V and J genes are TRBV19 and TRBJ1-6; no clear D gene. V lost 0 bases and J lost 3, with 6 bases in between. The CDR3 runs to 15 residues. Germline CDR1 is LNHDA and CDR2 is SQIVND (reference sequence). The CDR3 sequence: CASSIDFYYNSPLHF. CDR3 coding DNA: TGTGCCAGTAGTATAGATTTCTACTATAATTCACCCCTCCACTTT.

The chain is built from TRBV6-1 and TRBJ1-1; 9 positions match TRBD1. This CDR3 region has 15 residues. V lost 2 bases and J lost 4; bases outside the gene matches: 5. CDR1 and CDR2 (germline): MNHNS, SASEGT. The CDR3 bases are TGTGCCAGCAGTGAACAACCGACAGGGGGCACTGAAGCTTTCTTT. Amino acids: CASSEQPTGGTEAFF.

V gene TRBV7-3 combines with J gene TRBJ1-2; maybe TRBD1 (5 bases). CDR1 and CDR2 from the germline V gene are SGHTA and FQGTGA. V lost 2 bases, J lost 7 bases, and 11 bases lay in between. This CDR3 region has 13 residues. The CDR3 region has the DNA TGTGCCAGCAGCTTAGCCGGGACTGGTGGCTACACCTTC. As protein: CASSLAGTGGYTF.